These 2 T cell receptor beta chains were sequenced from one sample in a study of cytomegalovirus exposure and HLA in healthy donors. The method was immunoSEQ multiplex PCR; TCRdb's version includes in-frame clones alone and lacks a portion of them. The sample shows roughly 180,000 clones, approximately 86% of them seen only once. Sequenced input: PBMCs. Receptors originate from a man under 40 in good health and CMV-seropositive.

This chain uses TRBV6-1 with TRBJ2-1, with 11 bases matching TRBD2. This CDR3 spans 14 amino acids. Trimming cost V 7 bases and J 5 bases; bases outside gene matches: 4. Per germline, CDR1 MNHNS and CDR2 SASEGT. CDR3 in DNA: TGTGCCAGCACCCTGGGACTAGCGGACAATGAGCAGTTCTTC. Amino acids: CASTLGLADNEQFF.

V is TRBV6-6 and J is TRBJ1-2; D possibly corresponds to TRBD1 (5 bases). Trimming took off 0 bases at V and 5 bases at J, with 16 bases between the two ends. The V gene's germline CDR1 is MNHNY and CDR2 SVGAGI (reference sequence). The CDR3 is 16 amino acids. CDR3 loop: CASSYSFRGGSYGYTF. The CDR3 DNA reads as TGTGCCAGCAGTTACTCGTTTCGGGGGGGATCGTATGGCTACACCTTC.